A selection of T cell receptor beta chains follows, all from one sample in a study of T cells after yellow fever vaccination. TCRdb re-derived calls from the 5' RACE reads in MiXCR, one entry per CDR3 protein. The sample contains 620,000 or so distinct CDR3 sequences, around 16% of which appear only once. Sample: PBMCs, taken 5 to 6 days after the first yellow fever vaccination. The receptors shown here come from a man aged 18-30 years who received the YFV17D yellow fever vaccine. The CDR3 runs from the conserved cysteine through the conserved F or W. D genes are given only for firm matches. The size of a clone is reported for some rows only, either as once, few or many, or as a class for expanded clones.

TRBV27,few,TRBJ1-3,NA,CASSLDIWGPIYF,TGTGCCAGCAGTTTAGACATCTGGGGCCCCATATATTTT
TRBV2,few,TRBJ1-1,NA,CASSVWAVHTEAFF,TGTGCCAGCAGTGTGTGGGCCGTCCACACTGAAGCTTTCTTT
TRBV9,NA,TRBJ2-3,TRBD2,CASSGTSGKDTQYF,TGTGCCAGCAGCGGGACTAGCGGAAAAGATACGCAGTATTTT
TRBV27,NA,TRBJ1-5,NA,CASSLLGAGGGGPQHF,TGTGCCAGCAGTTTATTGGGGGCGGGGGGCGGGGGGCCCCAGCATTTT
TRBV5-4,few,TRBJ2-4,NA,CASSLAGVGKNIQYF,TGTGCCAGCAGCTTGGCAGGGGTGGGCAAAAACATTCAGTACTTC
TRBV6-1,NA,TRBJ1-1,TRBD1,CASSDRELVNTEAFF,TGTGCCAGCAGCGACAGGGAATTGGTGAACACTGAAGCTTTCTTT
TRBV9,few,TRBJ2-3,NA,CASSVDFRGDTQYF,TGTGCCAGCAGCGTGGACTTTCGGGGGGATACGCAGTATTTT
TRBV9,NA,TRBJ2-3,TRBD2,CASSPRLAGGSTDTQYF,TGTGCCAGCAGCCCACGACTAGCGGGGGGGAGCACAGATACGCAGTATTTT
TRBV7-3,NA,TRBJ2-3,TRBD2,CASSHLAGSTDTQYF,TGTGCCAGCAGCCATCTAGCGGGTAGCACAGATACGCAGTATTTT
TRBV6-1,NA,TRBJ1-1,NA,CASTSRRRTRYTEAFF,TGTGCCAGCACCAGTCGTCGACGAACTAGGTACACTGAAGCTTTCTTT
TRBV5-1,many,TRBJ2-1,TRBD2,CASNSGGPYNEQFF,TGCGCCAGCAATAGCGGGGGACCTTACAATGAGCAGTTCTTC
TRBV7-7,few,TRBJ2-2,TRBD1,CASSRSQGAGELFF,TGTGCTAGCAGCCGATCACAGGGGGCCGGGGAGCTGTTTTTT
TRBV7-3,once,TRBJ2-3,NA,CASSLTPGFPDTQYF,TGTGCCAGCAGCTTAACCCCGGGTTTTCCAGATACGCAGTATTTT
TRBV2,NA,TRBJ1-6,NA,CASSELRETNSPLHF,TGTGCCAGCAGTGAACTCAGGGAAACTAATTCACCCCTCCACTTT
TRBV6-1,NA,TRBJ1-1,NA,CASSAGRNTEAFF,TGTGCCAGCAGTGCGGGCCGGAACACTGAAGCTTTCTTT
TRBV7-3,few,TRBJ1-2,NA,CASSSNGGYGYTF,TGTGCCAGCAGTTCCAACGGGGGTTATGGCTACACCTTC
TRBV7-3,few,TRBJ2-3,NA,CASSLGGAGGTDTQYF,TGTGCCAGCAGCTTAGGGGGGGCCGGGGGCACAGATACGCAGTATTTT
TRBV30,few,TRBJ2-3,TRBD1,CAWWETGGNTDTQYF,TGTGCCTGGTGGGAGACAGGGGGCAACACAGATACGCAGTATTTT
TRBV4-3,NA,TRBJ2-5,NA,CASSLDPSGGETQYF,TGCGCCAGCAGCCTTGATCCCAGCGGCGGGGAGACCCAGTACTTC